These 15 T cell receptor beta chains were all obtained from the same sample, sequenced in a study of T cells after yellow fever vaccination. TCRdb independently ran MiXCR on the 5' RACE reads; one entry per CDR3 protein. The sample comprises approximately 550,000 distinct CDR3 sequences, roughly 12% of which are singletons, and more than 12% rests with the top ten. Sequenced here: PBMCs, sampled on the day of the yellow fever booster vaccination. These TCRs come from a man aged 30 to 39 who received the YFV17D yellow fever vaccine.

This clonotype turned up a few times. The CDR3 DNA reads TGTGCCAGCAGTGTGGGTCTAGCGGGTAGCTCCTACAATGAGCAGTTCTTC. Encoded protein: CASSVGLAGSSYNEQFF. V and J are TRBV2 and TRBJ2-1, with 8 bases aligning to TRBD2. V shed 4 bases, J shed 0 bases, and the junction held 8 bases outside the gene matches. The germline V gene encodes CDR1 SNHLY and CDR2 FYNNEI. There are 17 residues in the CDR3.

The sample holds many counts of this clonotype. CDR3 DNA: TGTGCCAGCAGACTCGGACTAAACAATGAGCAGTTCTTC. Its protein product is CASRLGLNNEQFF. This rearrangement joins TRBV6-2 or TRBV6-3 to TRBJ2-1; the D gene is possibly TRBD2 (6 bases). The CDR3 sequence is 13 residues long. The V end was cut by 6 bases, the J end by 5 bases, with 11 bases between. From germline, CDR1 is MNHEY and CDR2 SVGEGT.

The V call is TRBV7-6, the J call TRBJ2-1, with 7 bases that match TRBD2. The germline gives CDR1 SGHVS, CDR2 FNYEAQ. The J segment lost 8 bases and the V segment lost 5 bases, leaving 18 bases of the junction unmatched. The CDR3 consists of 17 residues. The CDR3 sequence: CASSVTTMAGVGDEQFF. For the CDR3, the DNA is TGTGCCAGCAGCGTTACTACGATGGCGGGAGTGGGGGATGAGCAGTTCTTC.

V gene TRBV29-1 combines with J gene TRBJ2-5; D possibly corresponds to TRBD2 (6 bases). CDR1 and CDR2 (germline): SQVTM, ANQGSEA. V gave up 4 bases and J gave up 7 bases, with 19 bases separating them. CDR3 length equals 14 residues. The CDR3 sequence: CSVVATLGAGTQYF. CDR3 in DNA: TGCAGCGTTGTCGCGACACTGGGAGCGGGGACCCAGTACTTC.

The chain combines TRBV30 with TRBJ2-7; possible D gene TRBD2, 5 bases. Germline lookup yields CDR1 GTSNPN and CDR2 SVGIG (reference sequence). V lost 0 bases, J lost 7 bases, and 7 bases lay in between. CDR3 length equals 11 residues. The CDR3 is CAWSVGSEQYF. CDR3 DNA: TGTGCCTGGAGTGTAGGGAGTGAGCAGTACTTC.

This chain joins TRBV29-1 and TRBJ2-7; 16 bases match TRBD2. Germline V gives CDR1 SQVTM, CDR2 ANQGSEA. V dropped 7 bases and J dropped 6; count of bases not matched to a gene: 12. CDR3 length equals 16 residues. CDR3 amino acids: CSGGGTSGRGIGEQYF. The CDR3 DNA follows: TGCAGCGGGGGTGGGACTAGCGGGAGGGGGATCGGCGAGCAGTACTTC.

The chain uses TRBV4-2 and TRBJ2-1; D gene ambiguous. The CDR3 sequence is 14 residues long. CDR1 and CDR2 from the germline V gene are LGHNA and YNFKEQ. Trimming shortened V by 8 bases and J by 0 bases, and 11 bases separated the two germline ends. The CDR3 bases are TGTGCCAGCGGGCCGGTTAGCTCCTACAATGAGCAGTTCTTC. Translated: CASGPVSSYNEQFF.

In DNA, the CDR3 is TGTGCCAGTAGTACTCGCGGGAGTTACACCGGGGAGCTGTTTTTT. Encoded protein: CASSTRGSYTGELFF. The V gene is TRBV19, the J gene TRBJ2-2; TRBD2 aligns across 7 bases. Germline-derived CDR1 and CDR2 are LNHDA and SQIVND (reference sequence). V shed 4 bases and J 3 bases; nucleotides not matched to a gene: 5. This CDR3 contains 15 residues.

This clonotype has at least ten counts. The chain carries TRBV5-1 and TRBJ2-1; 10 bases map to TRBD2. The germline V gene has CDR1 SGHRS and CDR2 YFSETQ. Losses at the gene ends were 1 base for V and 9 bases for J; bases not matched to a gene: 7. The CDR3 covers 15 residues. CDR3 loop: CASSLRLAGAGEQFF. As DNA, the CDR3 is TGCGCCAGCAGCTTGCGCCTAGCGGGAGCGGGTGAGCAGTTCTTC.

The rearrangement joins TRBV20-1 to TRBJ2-3; no clear D. This CDR3 contains 15 residues. Germline assignment: CDR1 DFQATT and CDR2 SNEGSKA (reference sequence). V shed 0 bases and J shed 2 bases, with 12 bases lying between them. The CDR3 here is CSARDPRTSTDTQYF. The CDR3 coding sequence is TGCAGTGCTAGAGATCCCAGGACCTCCACAGATACGCAGTATTTT.

The gene calls are TRBV7-2 and TRBJ1-1; D gene uncertain. The CDR3 runs to 13 residues. Germline V lookup: CDR1 SGHTA, CDR2 FQGNSA. The ends were cut back, 3 bases at V and 4 bases at J, with 9 bases in the middle. In DNA form, the CDR3 reads TGTGCCAGCAGCTTGGGGTATGCCACTGAAGCTTTCTTT. As protein: CASSLGYATEAFF.

The chain couples TRBV5-4 to TRBJ2-7; D possibly corresponds to TRBD1 (6 bases). The CDR3 runs 15 residues. V was trimmed by 1 base and J by 4 bases, leaving 15 bases between them. Germline V lookup: CDR1 SGHNT, CDR2 YYREEE (reference sequence). The chain's CDR3 is CASSLTTRGPYEQYF. The CDR3 nucleotides read TGTGCCAGCAGCTTGACCACCAGGGGCCCGTACGAGCAGTACTTC.

There are a few counts of this clonotype. The chain joins TRBV18 to TRBJ2-7; unclear D gene. CDR1 and CDR2 (germline): KGHSH, LQKENI. The CDR3 sequence is 14 residues long. V was pared by 6 bases and J by 6 bases, with 18 bases between. CDR3 protein: CASSNLGTIGEQYF. The DNA for the CDR3 is TGTGCCAGCTCGAACTTAGGAACCATAGGCGAGCAGTACTTC.

V gene TRBV20-1 combines with J gene TRBJ1-1, with D perhaps TRBD1 (5 bases). V lost 5 bases, J lost 7 bases, and 20 bases lay in between. This CDR3 region has 14 residues. Germline V lookup: CDR1 DFQATT, CDR2 SNEGSKA (reference sequence). CDR3 residues: CSAADMGGRNEAFF. The CDR3 bases are TGCAGTGCTGCCGACATGGGGGGGAGAAATGAAGCTTTCTTT.

This chain connects TRBV6-5 to TRBJ2-3; no firm D call. Trimming removed 4 bases at V and 2 bases at J, with 7 bases between. This CDR3 is 13 amino acids long. Germline lookup yields CDR1 MNHEY and CDR2 SVGAGI. The CDR3 reads CASSCSSTDTQYF. Here the CDR3 DNA reads TGTGCCAGCAGTTGCTCGTCCACAGATACGCAGTATTTT.